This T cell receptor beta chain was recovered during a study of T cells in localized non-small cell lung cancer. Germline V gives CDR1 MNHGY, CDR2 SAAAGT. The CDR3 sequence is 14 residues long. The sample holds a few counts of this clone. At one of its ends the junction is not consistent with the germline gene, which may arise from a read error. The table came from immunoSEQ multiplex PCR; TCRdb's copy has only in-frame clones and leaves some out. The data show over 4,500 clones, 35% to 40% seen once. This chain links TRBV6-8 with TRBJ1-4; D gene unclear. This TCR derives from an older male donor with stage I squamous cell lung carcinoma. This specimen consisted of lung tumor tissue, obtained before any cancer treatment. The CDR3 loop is CASSLQRTSEKLFF. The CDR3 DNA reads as TGTGCCAGCAGCCTCCAGCGAACTAGTGAAAAACTGTTTTTT.